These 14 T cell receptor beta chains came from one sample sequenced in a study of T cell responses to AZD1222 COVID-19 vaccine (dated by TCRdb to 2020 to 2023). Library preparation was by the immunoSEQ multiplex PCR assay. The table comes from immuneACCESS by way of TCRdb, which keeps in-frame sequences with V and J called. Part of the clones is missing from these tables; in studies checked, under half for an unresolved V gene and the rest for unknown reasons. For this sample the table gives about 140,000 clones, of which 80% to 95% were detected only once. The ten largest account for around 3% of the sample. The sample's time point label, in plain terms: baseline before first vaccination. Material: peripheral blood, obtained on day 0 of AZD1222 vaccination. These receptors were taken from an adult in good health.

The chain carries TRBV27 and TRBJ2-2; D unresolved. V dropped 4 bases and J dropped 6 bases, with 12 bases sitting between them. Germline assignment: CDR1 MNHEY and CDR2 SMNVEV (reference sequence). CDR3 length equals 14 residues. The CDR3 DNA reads TGTGCCAGCAGTTCCACGGATCGGGCCGGGGAGCTGTTTTTT. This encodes CASSSTDRAGELFF.

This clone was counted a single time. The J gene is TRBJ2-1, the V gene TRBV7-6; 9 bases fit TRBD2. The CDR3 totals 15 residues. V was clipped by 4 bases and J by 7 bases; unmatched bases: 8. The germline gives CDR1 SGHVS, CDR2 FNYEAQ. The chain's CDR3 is CASSSTTSGRNEQFF. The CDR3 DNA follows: TGTGCCAGCAGCTCCACGACTAGCGGTAGGAATGAGCAGTTCTTC.

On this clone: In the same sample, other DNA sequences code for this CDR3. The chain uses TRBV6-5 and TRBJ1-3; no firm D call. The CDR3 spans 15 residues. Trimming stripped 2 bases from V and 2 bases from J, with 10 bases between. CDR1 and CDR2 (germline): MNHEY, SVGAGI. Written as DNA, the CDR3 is TGTGCCAGCAGTTACCGAGGCAGTGCTGGAAACACCATATATTTT. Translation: CASSYRGSAGNTIYF.

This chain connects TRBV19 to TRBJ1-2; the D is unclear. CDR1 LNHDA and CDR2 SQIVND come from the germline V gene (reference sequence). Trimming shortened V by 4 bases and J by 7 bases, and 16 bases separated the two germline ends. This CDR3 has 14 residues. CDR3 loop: CASSTSGLGIGYTF. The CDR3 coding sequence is TGTGCCAGTAGTACCTCGGGCCTAGGGATTGGCTACACCTTC.

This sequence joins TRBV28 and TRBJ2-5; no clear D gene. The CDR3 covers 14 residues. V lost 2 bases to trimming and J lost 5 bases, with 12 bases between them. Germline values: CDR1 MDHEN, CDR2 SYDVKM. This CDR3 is CASSLVSRYETQYF. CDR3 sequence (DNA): TGTGCCAGCAGTTTAGTCTCTAGGTACGAGACCCAGTACTTC.

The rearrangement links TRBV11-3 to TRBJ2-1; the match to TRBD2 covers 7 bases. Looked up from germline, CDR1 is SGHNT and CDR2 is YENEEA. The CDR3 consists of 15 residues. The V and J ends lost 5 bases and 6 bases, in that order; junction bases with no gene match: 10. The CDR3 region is CASSRGGNSPNEQFF. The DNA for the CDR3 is TGTGCCAGCAGCAGGGGAGGGAATTCCCCCAATGAGCAGTTCTTC.

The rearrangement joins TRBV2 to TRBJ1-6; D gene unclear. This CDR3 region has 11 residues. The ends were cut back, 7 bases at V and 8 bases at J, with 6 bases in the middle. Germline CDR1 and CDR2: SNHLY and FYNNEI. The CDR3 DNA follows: TGTGCCAGCACAAGGGATTCACCCCTCCACTTT. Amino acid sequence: CASTRDSPLHF.

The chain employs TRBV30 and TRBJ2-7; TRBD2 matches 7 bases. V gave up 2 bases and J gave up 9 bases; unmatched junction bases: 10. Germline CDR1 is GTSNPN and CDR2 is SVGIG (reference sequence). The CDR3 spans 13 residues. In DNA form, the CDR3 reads TGTGCCTGGAGTCGGCAGCGGGACGCGGGGCAGTACTTC. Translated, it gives CAWSRQRDAGQYF.

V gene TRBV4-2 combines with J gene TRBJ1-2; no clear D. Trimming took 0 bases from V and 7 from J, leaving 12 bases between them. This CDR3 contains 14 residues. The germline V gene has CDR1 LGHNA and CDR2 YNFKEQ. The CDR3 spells CASSQDRREGGYTF. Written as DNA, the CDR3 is TGTGCCAGCAGCCAAGATCGGCGCGAGGGTGGCTACACCTTC.

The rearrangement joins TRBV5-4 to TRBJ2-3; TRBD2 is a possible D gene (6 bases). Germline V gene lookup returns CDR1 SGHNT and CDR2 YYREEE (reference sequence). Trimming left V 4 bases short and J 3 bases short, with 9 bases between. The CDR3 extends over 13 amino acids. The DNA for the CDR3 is TGTGCCAGCAGCCGAGCGGGTACAGATACGCAGTATTTT. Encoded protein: CASSRAGTDTQYF.

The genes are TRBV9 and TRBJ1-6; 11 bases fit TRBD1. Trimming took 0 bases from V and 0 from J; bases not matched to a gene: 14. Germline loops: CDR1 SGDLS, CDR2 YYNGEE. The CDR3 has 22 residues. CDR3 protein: CASSVGMCRGTGGISYNSPLHF. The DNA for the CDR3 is TGTGCCAGCAGCGTAGGTATGTGTCGGGGGACAGGGGGAATCTCCTATAATTCACCCCTCCACTTT.

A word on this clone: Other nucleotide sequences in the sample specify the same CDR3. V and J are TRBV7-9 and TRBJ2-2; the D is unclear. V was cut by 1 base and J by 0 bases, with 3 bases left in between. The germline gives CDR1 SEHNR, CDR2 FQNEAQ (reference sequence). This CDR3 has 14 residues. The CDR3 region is CASSLGANTGELFF. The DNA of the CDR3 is TGTGCCAGCAGCTTAGGTGCGAACACCGGGGAGCTGTTTTTT.

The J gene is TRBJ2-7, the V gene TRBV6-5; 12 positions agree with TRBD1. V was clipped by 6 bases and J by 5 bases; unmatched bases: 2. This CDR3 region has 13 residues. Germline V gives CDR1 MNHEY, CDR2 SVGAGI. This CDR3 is CASRGTGGHEQYF. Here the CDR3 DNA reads TGTGCCAGCAGAGGGACAGGGGGCCACGAGCAGTACTTC.

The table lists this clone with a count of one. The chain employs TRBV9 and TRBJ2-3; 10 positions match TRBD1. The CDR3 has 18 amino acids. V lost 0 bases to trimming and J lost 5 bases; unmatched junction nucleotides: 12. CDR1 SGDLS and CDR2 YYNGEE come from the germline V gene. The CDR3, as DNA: TGTGCCAGCAGCGTAGGACAGGGGGCTTCCCAACGGATAGATACGCAGTATTTT. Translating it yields CASSVGQGASQRIDTQYF.